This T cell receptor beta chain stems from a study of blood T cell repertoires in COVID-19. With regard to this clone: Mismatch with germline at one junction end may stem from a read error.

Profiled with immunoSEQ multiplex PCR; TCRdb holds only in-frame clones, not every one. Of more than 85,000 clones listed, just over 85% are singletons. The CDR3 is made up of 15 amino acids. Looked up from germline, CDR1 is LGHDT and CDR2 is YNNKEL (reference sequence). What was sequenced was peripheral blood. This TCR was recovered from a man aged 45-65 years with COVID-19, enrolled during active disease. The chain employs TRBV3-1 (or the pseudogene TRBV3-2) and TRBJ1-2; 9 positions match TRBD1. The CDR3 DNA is TGTGCCAGCAGCCCTTGGACAGGGGCAGGGTATGACTACACCTTC. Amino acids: CASSPWTGAGYDYTF.